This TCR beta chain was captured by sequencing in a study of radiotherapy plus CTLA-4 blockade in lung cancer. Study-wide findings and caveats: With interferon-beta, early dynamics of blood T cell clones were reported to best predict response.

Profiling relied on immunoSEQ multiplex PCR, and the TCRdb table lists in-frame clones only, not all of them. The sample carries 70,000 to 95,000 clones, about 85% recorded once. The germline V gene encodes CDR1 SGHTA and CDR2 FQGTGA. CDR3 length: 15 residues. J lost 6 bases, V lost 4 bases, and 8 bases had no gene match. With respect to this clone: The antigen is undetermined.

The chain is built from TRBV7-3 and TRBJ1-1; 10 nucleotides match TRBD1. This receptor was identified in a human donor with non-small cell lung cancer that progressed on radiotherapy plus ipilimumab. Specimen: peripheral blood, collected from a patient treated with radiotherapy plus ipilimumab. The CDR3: CASSSIGQGVAEAFF. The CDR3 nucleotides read TGTGCCAGCAGCTCAATAGGACAGGGGGTTGCTGAAGCTTTCTTT.